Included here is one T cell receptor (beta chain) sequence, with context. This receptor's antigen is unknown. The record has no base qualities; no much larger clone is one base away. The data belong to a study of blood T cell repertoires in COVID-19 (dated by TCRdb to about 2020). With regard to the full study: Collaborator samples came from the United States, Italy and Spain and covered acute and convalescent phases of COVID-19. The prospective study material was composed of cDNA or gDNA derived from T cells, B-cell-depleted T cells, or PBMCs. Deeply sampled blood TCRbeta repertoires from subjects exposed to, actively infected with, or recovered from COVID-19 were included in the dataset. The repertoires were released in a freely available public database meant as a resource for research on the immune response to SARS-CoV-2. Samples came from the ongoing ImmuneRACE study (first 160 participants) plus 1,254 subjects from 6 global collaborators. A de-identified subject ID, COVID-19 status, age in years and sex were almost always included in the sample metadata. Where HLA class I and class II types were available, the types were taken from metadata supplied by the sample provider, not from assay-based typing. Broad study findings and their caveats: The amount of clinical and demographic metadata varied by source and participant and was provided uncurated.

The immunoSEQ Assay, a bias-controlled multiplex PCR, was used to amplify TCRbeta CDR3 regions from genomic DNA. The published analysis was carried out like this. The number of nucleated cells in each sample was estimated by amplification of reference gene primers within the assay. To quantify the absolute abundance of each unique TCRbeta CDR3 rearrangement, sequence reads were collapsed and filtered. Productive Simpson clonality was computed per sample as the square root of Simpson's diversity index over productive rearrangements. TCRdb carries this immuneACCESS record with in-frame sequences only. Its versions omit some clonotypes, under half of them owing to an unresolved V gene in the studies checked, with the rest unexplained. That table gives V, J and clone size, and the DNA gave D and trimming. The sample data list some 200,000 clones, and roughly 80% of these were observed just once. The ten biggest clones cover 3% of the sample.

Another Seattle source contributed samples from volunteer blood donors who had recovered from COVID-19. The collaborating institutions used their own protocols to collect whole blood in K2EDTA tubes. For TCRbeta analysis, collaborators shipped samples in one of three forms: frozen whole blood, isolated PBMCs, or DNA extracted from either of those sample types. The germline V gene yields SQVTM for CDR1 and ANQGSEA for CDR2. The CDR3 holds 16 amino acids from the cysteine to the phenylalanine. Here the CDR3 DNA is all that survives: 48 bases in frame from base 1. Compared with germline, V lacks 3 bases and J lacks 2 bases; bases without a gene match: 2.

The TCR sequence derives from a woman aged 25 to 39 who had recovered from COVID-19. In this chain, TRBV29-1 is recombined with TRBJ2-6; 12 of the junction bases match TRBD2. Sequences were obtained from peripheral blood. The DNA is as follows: TGCAGCGTTGAGGGACTAGCGGGTGCTGGGGCCAACGTCCTGACTTTC. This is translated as CSVEGLAGAGANVLTF.